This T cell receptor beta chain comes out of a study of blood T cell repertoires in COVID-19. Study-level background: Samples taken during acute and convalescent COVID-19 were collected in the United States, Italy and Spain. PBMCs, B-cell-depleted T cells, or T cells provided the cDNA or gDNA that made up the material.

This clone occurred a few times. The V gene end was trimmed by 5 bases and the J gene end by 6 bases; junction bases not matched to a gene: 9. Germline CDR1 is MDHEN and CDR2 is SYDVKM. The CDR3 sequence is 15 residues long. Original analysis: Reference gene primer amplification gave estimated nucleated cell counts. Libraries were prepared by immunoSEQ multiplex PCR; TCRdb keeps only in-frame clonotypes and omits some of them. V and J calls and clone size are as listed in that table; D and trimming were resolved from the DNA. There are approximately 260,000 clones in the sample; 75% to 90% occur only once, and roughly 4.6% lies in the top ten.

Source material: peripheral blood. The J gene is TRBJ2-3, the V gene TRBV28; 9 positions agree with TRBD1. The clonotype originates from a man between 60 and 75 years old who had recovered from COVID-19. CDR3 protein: CASSGRTGAGDTQYF. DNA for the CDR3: TGTGCCAGCAGTGGTCGGACAGGGGCTGGGGATACGCAGTATTTT. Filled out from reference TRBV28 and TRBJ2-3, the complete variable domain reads DVKVTQSSRYLVKRTGEKVFLECVQDMDHENMFWYRQDPGLGLRLIYFSYDVKMKEKGDIPEGYSVSREKKERFSLILESASTNQTSMYLCASSGRTGAGDTQYFGPGTRLTVL.